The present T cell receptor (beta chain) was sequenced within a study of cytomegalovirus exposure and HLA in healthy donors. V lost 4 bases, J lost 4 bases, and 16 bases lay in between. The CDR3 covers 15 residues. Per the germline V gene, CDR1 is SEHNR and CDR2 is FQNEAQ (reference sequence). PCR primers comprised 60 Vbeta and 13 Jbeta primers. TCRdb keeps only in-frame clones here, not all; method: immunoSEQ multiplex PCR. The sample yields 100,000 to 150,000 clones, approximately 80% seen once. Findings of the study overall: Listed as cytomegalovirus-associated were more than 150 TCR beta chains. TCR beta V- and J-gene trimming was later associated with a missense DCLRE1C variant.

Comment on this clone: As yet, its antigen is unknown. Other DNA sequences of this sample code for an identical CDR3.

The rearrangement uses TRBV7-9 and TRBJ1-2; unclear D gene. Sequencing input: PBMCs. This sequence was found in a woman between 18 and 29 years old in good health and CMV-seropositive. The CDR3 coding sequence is TGTGCCAGCAGCTCTGAGCTTGGAGCGCTCTATGGCTACACCTTC. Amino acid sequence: CASSSELGALYGYTF.